This T cell receptor beta chain was recovered during a study of regulatory T cells in long-lasting Graves disease. The time point: newly diagnosed GD, antithyroid drugs for less than 3 months. Making the TCR library involved RNA that had been extracted from PBMCs. CDR3-region Arm-PCR and iRepertoire HTBI primers produced the TCR beta libraries. TCRdb re-called the multiplex PCR reads with MiXCR, one entry per CDR3 protein. The sample has roughly 360,000 distinct CDR3 sequences, 10% to 15% seen once; the top ten hold approximately 20%. The germline CDR1 and CDR2 sequences are SGHTS and YDEGEE. Trimming removed 4 bases from V and 3 bases from J, with 8 bases in between. The CDR3 covers 12 residues. These sequences were also reported in another study, on T cells in Graves' hyperthyroidism and ophthalmopathy.

The sequence came from a woman between 18 and 30 years old with Graves disease. The sample was peripheral blood mononuclear cells (PBMCs), taken at new diagnosis, from a patient treated with antithyroid drugs. The V call is TRBV5-8, the J call TRBJ2-7; the D is unclear. The CDR3 DNA sequence: TGTGCCAGCAGCGTGCCCTACTACGAGCAGTACGTC. It yields the protein CASSVPYYEQYV.